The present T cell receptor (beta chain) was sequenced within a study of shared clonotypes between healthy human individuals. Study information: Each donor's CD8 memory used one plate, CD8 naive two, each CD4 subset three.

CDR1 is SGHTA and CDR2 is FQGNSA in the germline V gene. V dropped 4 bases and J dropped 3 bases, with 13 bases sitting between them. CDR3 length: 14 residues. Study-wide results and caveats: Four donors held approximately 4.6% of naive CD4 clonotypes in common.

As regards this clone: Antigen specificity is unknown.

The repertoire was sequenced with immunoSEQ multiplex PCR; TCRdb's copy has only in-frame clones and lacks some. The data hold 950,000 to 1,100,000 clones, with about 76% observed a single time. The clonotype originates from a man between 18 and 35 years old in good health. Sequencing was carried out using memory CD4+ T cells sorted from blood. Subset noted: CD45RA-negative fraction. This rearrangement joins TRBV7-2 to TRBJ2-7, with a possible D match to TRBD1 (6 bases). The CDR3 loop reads CASSWTGTNYEQYF. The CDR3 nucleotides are TGTGCCAGCAGCTGGACCGGGACAAACTACGAGCAGTACTTC.